This T cell receptor beta chain originates from a study of blood T cell repertoires in COVID-19. Study-level background: Spain, Italy and the United States supplied samples that represented acute and convalescent COVID-19.

A single count supports this clone. Original handling: Reference gene primer amplification in the assay estimated nucleated cell counts. The repertoire was sequenced with immunoSEQ multiplex PCR; TCRdb's copy has only in-frame clones and lacks some. V, J and clone size were drawn from that table, and D and trimming were deduced from the DNA. The repertoire holds 100,000 or so clones, with approximately 88% as singletons. Losses at the gene ends were 6 bases for V and 9 bases for J; bases not matched to a gene: 7. The CDR3 runs 15 residues. Germline CDR1 and CDR2: SGHTA and FQGTGA. This chain links TRBV7-3 with TRBJ2-1, with TRBD2 identical over 14 bases. The sample taken for sequencing was peripheral blood. The receptor comes from a man aged 55 to 70 with acute or convalescent COVID-19. The CDR3 region has the DNA TGTGCCAGCAGGGGACTAGCGGGAGCTCCGGGTGAGCAGTTCTTC. Translation: CASRGLAGAPGEQFF.